This T cell receptor beta chain was identified in a study of blood T cell repertoires in COVID-19. Across the study: Acute-phase and convalescent COVID-19 samples originated in the United States, Italy and Spain. T cells, B-cell-depleted T cells, or PBMCs provided the cDNA or gDNA that served as material.

In the original processing: Quantification of nucleated cells was approximated via reference gene primer amplification. Clones were sequenced by immunoSEQ multiplex PCR, and TCRdb holds only the in-frame ones, with some missing. The V and J calls and clone size are taken from that table; D and trimming were inferred from the DNA. The repertoire consists of 210,000 or so clones, with roughly 89% occurring once and the leading ten covering approximately 7%. The V end lost 0 bases, the J end lost 8 bases, and 8 bases lay between the germline ends. Germline CDR1 is SGHDT and CDR2 is YYEEEE. This CDR3 region has 13 residues.

The sample taken for sequencing was peripheral blood. This sequence was found in a middle-aged man with acute or convalescent COVID-19. This chain uses TRBV5-6 with TRBJ1-4, with D perhaps TRBD1 (5 bases). CDR3 region: CASSLDGGEKLFF. The DNA for the CDR3 is TGTGCCAGCAGCTTGGATGGGGGGGAAAAACTGTTTTTT.